This T cell receptor beta chain appears in the sequencing data of a study of blood T cell repertoires in COVID-19. Overall study context: Whether acute or convalescent, the COVID-19 samples came from the United States, Italy and Spain. Nucleic acid was either cDNA or gDNA, and it came from T cells, B-cell-depleted T cells, or PBMCs.

The CDR3 spans 13 residues. V was cut by 4 bases and J by 1 base, with 10 bases left in between. CDR1 GTSNPN and CDR2 SVGIG come from the germline V gene (reference sequence). The table lists this clone with a count of one. Original processing notes: Estimates of nucleated cell counts were drawn from the amplification of reference gene primers. The data were produced by immunoSEQ multiplex PCR, yet TCRdb's version contains in-frame clones alone and is incomplete. That table furnishes V, J and clone size, whereas the DNA furnished D and trimming. The sample includes just under 350,000 clones, about 86% of them seen just once.

The TCR originated in a man aged 25-40 years with active or convalescent COVID-19. The source material was peripheral blood. V is TRBV30 and J is TRBJ1-1; D ambiguous. The CDR3 is CAWNYGRNTEAFF. The CDR3, as DNA: TGTGCCTGGAATTACGGGAGGAACACTGAAGCTTTCTTT.